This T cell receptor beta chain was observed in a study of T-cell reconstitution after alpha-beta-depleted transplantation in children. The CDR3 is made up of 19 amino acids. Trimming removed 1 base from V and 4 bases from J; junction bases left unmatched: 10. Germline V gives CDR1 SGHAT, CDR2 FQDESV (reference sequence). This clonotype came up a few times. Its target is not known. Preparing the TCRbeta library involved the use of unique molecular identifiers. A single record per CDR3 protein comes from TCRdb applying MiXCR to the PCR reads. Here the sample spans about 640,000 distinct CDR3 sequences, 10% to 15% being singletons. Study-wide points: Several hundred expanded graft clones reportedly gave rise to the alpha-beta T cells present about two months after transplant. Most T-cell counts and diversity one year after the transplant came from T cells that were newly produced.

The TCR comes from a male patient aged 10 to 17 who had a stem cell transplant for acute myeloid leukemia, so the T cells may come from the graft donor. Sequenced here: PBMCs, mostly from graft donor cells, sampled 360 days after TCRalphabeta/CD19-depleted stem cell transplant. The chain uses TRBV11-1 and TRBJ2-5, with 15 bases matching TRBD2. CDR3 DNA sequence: TGTGCCAGCAGCTTAGGCGGACTAGCGGGAGGGCCGTTGAGAGAGACCCAGTACTTC. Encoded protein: CASSLGGLAGGPLRETQYF.